Included here is one T cell receptor beta chain sequence, with context. The data were taken from a study of blood T cell repertoires in COVID-19. Some clones are missing from TCRdb's copy, which holds only in-frame ones; the method was immunoSEQ multiplex PCR. In the table there are around 250,000 clones, approximately 87% of which are singletons. V was clipped by 4 bases and J by 3 bases; unmatched bases: 6. CDR1 is SGHAT, CDR2 FQNNGV, per germline. CDR3 size: 15 residues. The TCR sequence derives from a man aged 55 to 70 with acute or convalescent COVID-19. The rearrangement links TRBV11-2 to TRBJ2-7, with 10 bases identical to TRBD1. The sample was peripheral blood. The CDR3 DNA reads TGTGCCAGCAGCTCGGACAGGGGGGCGTTCTACGAGCAGTACTTC. It encodes CASSSDRGAFYEQYF.